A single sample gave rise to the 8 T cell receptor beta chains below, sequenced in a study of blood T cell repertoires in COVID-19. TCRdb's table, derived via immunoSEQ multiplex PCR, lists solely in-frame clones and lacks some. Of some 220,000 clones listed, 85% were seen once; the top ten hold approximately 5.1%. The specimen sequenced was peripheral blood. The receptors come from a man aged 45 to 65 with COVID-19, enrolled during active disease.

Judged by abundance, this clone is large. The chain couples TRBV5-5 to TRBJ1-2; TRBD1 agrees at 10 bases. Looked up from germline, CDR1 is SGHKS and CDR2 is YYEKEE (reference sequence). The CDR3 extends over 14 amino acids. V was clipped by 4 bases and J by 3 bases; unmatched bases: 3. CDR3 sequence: CASSGTGVDYGYTF. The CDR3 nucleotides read TGTGCCAGCAGCGGGACAGGGGTCGACTATGGCTACACCTTC.

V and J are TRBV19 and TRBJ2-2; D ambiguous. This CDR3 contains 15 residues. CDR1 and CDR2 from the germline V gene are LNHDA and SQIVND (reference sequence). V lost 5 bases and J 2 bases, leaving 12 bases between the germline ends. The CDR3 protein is CASSPRDGNTGELFF. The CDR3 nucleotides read TGTGCCAGTAGTCCTAGAGACGGAAACACCGGGGAGCTGTTTTTT.

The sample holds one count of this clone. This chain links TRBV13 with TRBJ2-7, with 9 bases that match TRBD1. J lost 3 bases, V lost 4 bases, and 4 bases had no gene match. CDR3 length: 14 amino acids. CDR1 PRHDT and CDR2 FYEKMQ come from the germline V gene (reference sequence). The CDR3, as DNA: TGTGCCAGCAGCTACGGGACAGGGAGCTACGAGCAGTACTTC. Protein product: CASSYGTGSYEQYF.

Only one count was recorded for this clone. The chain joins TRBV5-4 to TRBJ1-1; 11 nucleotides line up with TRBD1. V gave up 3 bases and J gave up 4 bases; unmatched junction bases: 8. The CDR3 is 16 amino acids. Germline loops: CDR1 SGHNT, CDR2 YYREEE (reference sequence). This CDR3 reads CASSSGQGAGGTEAFF. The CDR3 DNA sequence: TGTGCCAGCAGCTCCGGACAGGGGGCTGGTGGCACTGAAGCTTTCTTT.

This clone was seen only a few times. CDR3 sequence: CAWRAGINSPLHF. DNA for the CDR3: TGTGCCTGGAGAGCAGGGATAAATTCACCCCTCCACTTT. The V and J genes are TRBV30 and TRBJ1-6, with D perhaps TRBD1 (5 bases). This CDR3 has 13 residues. The germline CDR1 and CDR2 sequences are GTSNPN and SVGIG (reference sequence). The V end was cut by 3 bases, the J end by 7 bases, with 10 bases between.

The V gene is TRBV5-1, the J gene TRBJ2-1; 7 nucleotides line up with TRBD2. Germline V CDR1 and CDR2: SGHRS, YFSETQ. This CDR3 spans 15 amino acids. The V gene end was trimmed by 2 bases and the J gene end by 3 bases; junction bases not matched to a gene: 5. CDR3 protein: CASSLSGVVYNEQFF. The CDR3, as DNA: TGCGCCAGCAGCTTAAGCGGGGTCGTCTACAATGAGCAGTTCTTC.

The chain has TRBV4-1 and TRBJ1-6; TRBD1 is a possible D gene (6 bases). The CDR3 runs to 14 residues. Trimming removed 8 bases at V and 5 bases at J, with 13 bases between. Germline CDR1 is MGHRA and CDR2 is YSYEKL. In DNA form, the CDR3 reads TGCGCCAGCGGCTTGGCAGGGGATAATTCACCCCTCCACTTT. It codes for CASGLAGDNSPLHF.

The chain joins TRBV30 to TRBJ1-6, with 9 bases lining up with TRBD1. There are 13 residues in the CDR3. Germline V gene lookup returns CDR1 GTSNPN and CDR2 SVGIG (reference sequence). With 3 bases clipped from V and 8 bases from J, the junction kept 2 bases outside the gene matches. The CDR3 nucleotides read TGTGCCTGGAGGCGGGACAGGGATTCACCCCTCCACTTT. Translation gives CAWRRDRDSPLHF.